Sequencing of this TCR beta chain was carried out in a study of shared clonotypes between healthy human individuals (dated by TCRdb to 2020 to 2021). For the wider study: A couple of women and a few men aged 18 to 49 years were included in the cohort. For each donor, CD4 naive and CD4 memory were each given three plates, CD8 naive was given two plates, and CD8 memory was given one plate. Blood TCR repertoires of roughly five healthy adults were deeply sequenced to estimate repertoire size and the extent of clonotype sharing between individuals. Libraries were prepared and TCR repertoires were sequenced by different laboratories using diverse techniques, in order to increase sequencing depth and limit assay-specific biases. Leukapheresis yielded between about 0.9 and 8.9 billion PBMCs per donor. Study-wide findings and limitations: Because the study included a small number of donors, the genetic and exposure-history diversity represented was limited. Pairwise subsampling led to the expectation that sequencing depth would affect the degree of clonotype sharing among donors. Rarefaction of sorted-subset datasets indicated incomplete sequencing despite the large sequencing depth. Only blood was sampled, and tissue TCR repertoires likely differ from those in blood. Naive subsets generally had larger estimated clonotype richness than memory subsets did. Sharing across a few donors was observed for around 5% of naive CD4, about 4% of naive CD8, 2% to 2.5% of memory CD4, and approximately 0.41% of memory CD8 clonotypes. Higher generation probabilities were observed for clonotypes shared by all four sorted-subset donors than for non-shared clonotypes.

Concerning this clone: Its antigen is currently not known. No much larger clonotype is one base removed from it; base qualities were not supplied.

Using the deep immunoSEQ assay, TCR CDR3 regions were amplified from genomic DNA by multiplex PCR. Extracted genomic DNA from each cell subset was spread evenly across all wells of several immunoSEQ 96-well plates, with each plate serving as a replicate. For sorted subsets, about 210 ng of genomic DNA, equivalent to around 31,000 T cell genomes, went into each replicate PCR. Purified libraries were measured with a Qubit 3.0 fluorometer, size-checked on a Bioanalyzer 2100, and measured again with the KAPA Library Quantification kit. Every immunoSEQ 96-well plate was sequenced on a dedicated single-read 150-cycle Illumina NextSeq 550 flow cell. The original pipeline was this. Because the immunoSEQ output held only junctional sequences and lacked quality scores, the filtering could not match the filtering applied to full-length reads. To assign V/J genes and CDR3, sequences were annotated against IMGT germline references using PyIR, a Python wrapper for IgBLAST v1.9. Any read was removed if the V/J assignment was weak (E-value above 1e-6), the CDR3 was missing, or the read contained stop codons, out-of-frame junctions, or ambiguous translated residues. A V3J clonotype was defined by an identical inferred V gene, J gene, and CDR3 amino acid sequence. The percentage overlap between two repertoires was calculated by dividing the number of shared unique clonotypes by the size of the smaller repertoire. Richness of each repertoire was evaluated using RTK rarefaction, the Chao1 estimator, and Recon v2.1 estimates of unobserved clonotypes. Generation probabilities were computed with OLGA for all TCRbeta clonotypes obtained by the gDNA method from four donors. In TCRdb, the immuneACCESS table is reduced to in-frame sequences with V and J assigned. These tables do not hold every clone; where another copy was compared, an unresolved V gene accounts for under half, and the others remain unexplained. Clone size and V and J calls were adopted from that table, with D and trimming inferred from the DNA. The sample table lists more than 1.2 million clones, approximately 98.5% of them with a count of one. Approximately 0.4% of the sample is taken by the ten largest.

Donors were healthy HIV-negative adults with no recently reported acute infections or vaccinations. All donors were Caucasian adults living in Nashville, Tennessee, USA. CD4+ T cells were enriched by magnetic negative selection, after which naive cells were positively selected on CD45RA and the negative fraction was taken as the memory subset. Blood was collected by leukapheresis, and PBMCs were isolated by Ficoll-Histopaque density gradient centrifugation and then cryopreserved in liquid nitrogen vapor phase. Purity and quantity of every magnetically sorted T cell population were checked by analytical flow cytometry. Each sorted fraction had its genomic DNA isolated and then quantified by UV absorbance on a Nanodrop 2000c. The TCR originated in a man younger than 45 in good health. Sequencing was performed on naive CD4+ T cells sorted from blood. The intended sense of this specimen's cell subset or site label: CD45RA+ positively selected.

The DNA sequence reads TGTGCCAGCTTAGGGTATACAGATACGCAGTATTTT. Translated, this gives CASLGYTDTQYF. The rearranged segments are TRBV7-8 and TRBJ2-3; the D gene remains uncertain. Including cysteine and phenylalanine, the CDR3 has 12 amino acids. Solely the CDR3 DNA is kept, with 36 bases framed from the first base. The CDR1 and CDR2 encoded by the germline V gene are SGHVS and FQNEAQ. Trimming removed 8 bases from V and 3 bases from J, leaving 9 bases between the germline ends.